A single sample gave rise to the 22 T cell receptor beta chains below, sequenced in a study of cytomegalovirus exposure and HLA in healthy donors. Vbeta (60) and Jbeta (13) primers were used in the PCR. Clones were sequenced by immunoSEQ multiplex PCR, and TCRdb holds only the in-frame ones, with some missing. Altogether 37,000 or so clones are present, 70% to 85% being singletons, with the ten largest covering 6.3%. The source material was PBMCs. Receptor source: a man aged 25 to 40 in good health and CMV-seronegative.

This chain uses TRBV7-8 with TRBJ1-3; D is ambiguous. From germline, CDR1 is SGHVS and CDR2 FQNEAQ. The CDR3 has 16 residues. Trimming pared 1 base from V and 4 bases from J, leaving 14 bases between. CDR3 protein: CASSLGGTDYGNTIYF. The CDR3 DNA follows: TGTGCCAGCAGCTTAGGGGGAACGGACTACGGAAACACCATATATTTT. Together with reference TRBV7-8 and TRBJ1-3, the CDR3 gives the full variable domain: GAGVSQSPRYKVAKRGQDVALRCDPISGHVSLFWYQQALGQGPEFLTYFQNEAQLDKSGLPSDRFFAERPEGSVSTLKIQRTQQEDSAVYLCASSLGGTDYGNTIYFGEGSWLTVV.

V usage is TRBV11-2 and J usage is TRBJ2-7, with D unresolved. Germline CDR1 is SGHAT and CDR2 is FQNNGV. Trimming stripped 0 bases from V and 0 bases from J, with 9 bases between. The CDR3 consists of 15 residues. Here the CDR3 DNA reads TGTGCCAGCAGCTTAGAGGTGGGCAACTCCTACGAGCAGTACTTC. This codes for CASSLEVGNSYEQYF.

The genes are TRBV6-1 and TRBJ2-3; possibly TRBD1 for D (5 bases). The length of the CDR3 is 15 residues. The germline V gene encodes CDR1 MNHNS and CDR2 SASEGT. V was pared by 4 bases and J by 1 base, with 12 bases between. The CDR3 DNA is TGTGCCAGCAGTGTGTGGGGCGAGCGCACAGATACGCAGTATTTT. The encoded protein is CASSVWGERTDTQYF.

The chain couples TRBV7-8 to TRBJ1-1; the match to TRBD1 covers 9 bases. Germline V gene data show CDR1 as SGHVS and CDR2 as FQNEAQ. The CDR3 sequence is 14 residues long. Trimming at V came to 4 bases and at J to 4 bases, leaving 4 bases not matched to a gene. The CDR3: CASSWQGQGTEAFF. The CDR3 DNA reads TGTGCCAGCAGCTGGCAGGGACAGGGCACTGAAGCTTTCTTT.

This clone appeared a few times. The V gene is TRBV6-1, the J gene TRBJ2-7; weak D call: TRBD1 (5 bases). Trimming cost V 8 bases and J 0 bases, with 14 bases left between them. The CDR3 totals 14 residues. Germline loops: CDR1 MNHNS, CDR2 SASEGT. In DNA, the CDR3 is TGTGCCAGCGGTAGGGGTATGAGCTCCTACGAGCAGTACTTC. It yields the protein CASGRGMSSYEQYF.

The chain recombines TRBV5-8 with TRBJ2-3, with a weak D call TRBD2 (6 bases). The germline gives CDR1 SGHTS, CDR2 YDEGEE. The CDR3 has 16 amino acids. V was trimmed by 0 bases and J by 1 base, leaving 12 bases between them. CDR3 nucleotides: TGTGCCAGCAGCTTGGCCGGACTACCTGGCACAGATACGCAGTATTTT. Translated: CASSLAGLPGTDTQYF.

The V gene is TRBV6-4, the J gene TRBJ1-2, with a tentative D call TRBD1 (6 bases). V lost 2 bases and J 6 bases, leaving 19 bases between the germline ends. Germline V CDR1 and CDR2: MRHNA, SNTAGT. This CDR3 comprises 16 residues. This CDR3 is CASSDPLPWTEDGYTF. The CDR3 DNA sequence: TGTGCCAGCAGTGACCCCCTCCCTTGGACAGAGGATGGCTACACCTTC.

As regards this clone: The junction does not match germline at one end; this may be a read error. The genes are TRBV28 and TRBJ1-2; D is unresolved. The CDR3 has 14 residues. CDR1 and CDR2 (germline): MDHEN, SYDVKM. The chain's CDR3 is CASSPIWGDYGYPF. The CDR3 bases are TGTGCCAGCAGTCCGATCTGGGGAGACTATGGCTACCCCTTC.

For this clone: At one boundary the junction diverges from the germline segment, which might be a read error. The rearrangement uses TRBV7-7 and TRBJ2-5; D might be TRBD2 (5 bases). This CDR3 spans 11 amino acids. The germline CDR1 and CDR2 sequences are SSHAT and FNYEAQ (reference sequence). CDR3 loop: CASSSGETQYF. The CDR3 DNA follows: TGTGCTAGCAGCTCGGGGGAGACCCAGTACTTC.

The chain couples TRBV6-5 to TRBJ1-3, with D possibly matching TRBD1 (5 bases). The V and J ends lost 7 bases and 2 bases respectively, with 12 bases between them. CDR1 is MNHEY and CDR2 is SVGAGI in the germline V gene. There are 14 residues in the CDR3. For the CDR3, the DNA is TGTGCCAGCACCTCAGTGGGGCCTGGAAACACCATATATTTT. Translated, it gives CASTSVGPGNTIYF.

The chain has TRBV19 and TRBJ1-1; no definite D call. V shed 5 bases and J shed 6 bases, with 10 bases lying between them. CDR1 LNHDA and CDR2 SQIVND come from the germline V gene (reference sequence). The CDR3 has 12 residues. The CDR3, as DNA: TGTGCCAGTAGTCTGGCGGAGGCTGAAGCTTTCTTT. Protein sequence: CASSLAEAEAFF.

The J gene is TRBJ2-7, the V gene TRBV19, with TRBD2 as a possible D gene (5 bases). Per the germline V gene, CDR1 is LNHDA and CDR2 is SQIVND (reference sequence). V gave up 5 bases and J gave up 5 bases, with 16 bases separating them. This CDR3 comprises 14 residues. The CDR3 here is CASSPAVGAHEQYF. CDR3 coding DNA: TGTGCCAGTAGTCCCGCCGTGGGAGCCCACGAGCAGTACTTC.

The rearrangement links TRBV5-4 to TRBJ2-1, with TRBD2 matching over 11 bases. Germline CDR1 SGHNT, CDR2 YYREEE (reference sequence). The CDR3 consists of 15 residues. V shed 3 bases, J shed 4 bases, and the junction held 3 bases outside the gene matches. CDR3 bases: TGTGCCAGCAGCTCGGGACTAGCGGAATACAATGAGCAGTTCTTC. It is translated as CASSSGLAEYNEQFF.

This chain connects TRBV6-6 to TRBJ2-1; the match to TRBD2 covers 9 bases. Unmatched junction bases numbered 0, after V lost 6 bases and J lost 0 bases. The CDR3 has 14 amino acids. Germline CDR1 reads MNHNY; CDR2 reads SVGAGI (reference sequence). The CDR3, as DNA: TGTGCCAGCAGGCGGGAGGGCTCCTACAATGAGCAGTTCTTC. Protein: CASRREGSYNEQFF.

The chain links TRBV29-1 to TRBJ1-2; 10 bases line up with TRBD1. V lost 1 base and J lost 7; bases outside the gene matches: 12. CDR1 and CDR2 (germline): SQVTM, ANQGSEA. The CDR3 is 16 residues long. CDR3 in amino acids: CSVEGILPGQGFGYTF. In DNA, the CDR3 is TGCAGCGTTGAAGGTATCCTCCCGGGACAGGGGTTTGGCTACACCTTC.

The chain combines TRBV29-1 with TRBJ2-3, with TRBD2 identical over 7 bases. With 3 bases clipped from V and 5 bases from J, the junction kept 11 bases outside the gene matches. Looked up from germline, CDR1 is SQVTM and CDR2 is ANQGSEA. The CDR3 is 15 residues long. The CDR3 DNA sequence: TGCAGCGTTGAGTGGGACTATGACCATGTAGATACGCAGTATTTT. This encodes CSVEWDYDHVDTQYF.

This chain uses TRBV27 with TRBJ1-6; no definite D call. Germline V gene sequence: CDR1 MNHEY, CDR2 SMNVEV (reference sequence). This CDR3 spans 13 amino acids. V lost 8 bases to trimming and J lost 10 bases, with 15 bases between them. DNA of the CDR3: TGTGCCAGCGCTGAGAGGTCGGGGTCACCCCTCCACTTT. As protein: CASAERSGSPLHF.

The CDR3 bases are TGTGCCAGCAGTTCCCGGGAAGCGAGAGCCAAAAACATTCAGTACTTC. It codes for CASSSREARAKNIQYF. The gene calls are TRBV6-5 and TRBJ2-4; the D gene is possibly TRBD2 (5 bases). The CDR3 extends over 16 amino acids. V was trimmed by 4 bases and J by 0 bases, leaving 13 bases between them. Germline values: CDR1 MNHEY, CDR2 SVGAGI.

This clone was observed a handful of times. This rearrangement joins TRBV4-1 to TRBJ1-1, with D hard to call. Germline CDR1 is MGHRA and CDR2 is YSYEKL. This CDR3 is built from 14 residues. Trimming stripped 1 base from V and 3 bases from J, with 9 bases between. The DNA of the CDR3 is TGCGCCAGCAGCCAAGGAATGGCCGACACTGAAGCTTTCTTT. Translating gives CASSQGMADTEAFF.

CDR3 bases: TGTGCCAGCAGTGCTCTTGGCGGGAGGGGGGGAGAGACCCAGTACTTC. This gives the protein CASSALGGRGGETQYF. V is TRBV6-1 and J is TRBJ2-5, with 9 bases matching TRBD2. The CDR3 contains 16 residues. Germline-derived CDR1 and CDR2 are MNHNS and SASEGT. J lost 4 bases, V lost 4 bases, and 10 bases had no gene match.

The chain uses TRBV4-2 and TRBJ1-2; D might be TRBD1 (6 bases). The germline V and J ends were trimmed by 2 bases and 2 bases, with 18 bases remaining between them. CDR1 and CDR2 from the germline V gene are LGHNA and YNFKEQ. The CDR3 is 17 residues long. CDR3 DNA: TGTGCCAGCAGCCAAAAGGGCACAGGGCAGGGAAACTATGGCTACACCTTC. It specifies CASSQKGTGQGNYGYTF.

The gene calls are TRBV5-1 and TRBJ1-2, with D possibly matching TRBD1 (5 bases). V shed 4 bases and J shed 3 bases, with 16 bases lying between them. Per germline, CDR1 SGHRS and CDR2 YFSETQ. This CDR3 spans 15 amino acids. The CDR3 protein is CASSKGPGGDYGYTF. The DNA for the CDR3 is TGCGCCAGCAGCAAGGGACCAGGAGGGGACTATGGCTACACCTTC.